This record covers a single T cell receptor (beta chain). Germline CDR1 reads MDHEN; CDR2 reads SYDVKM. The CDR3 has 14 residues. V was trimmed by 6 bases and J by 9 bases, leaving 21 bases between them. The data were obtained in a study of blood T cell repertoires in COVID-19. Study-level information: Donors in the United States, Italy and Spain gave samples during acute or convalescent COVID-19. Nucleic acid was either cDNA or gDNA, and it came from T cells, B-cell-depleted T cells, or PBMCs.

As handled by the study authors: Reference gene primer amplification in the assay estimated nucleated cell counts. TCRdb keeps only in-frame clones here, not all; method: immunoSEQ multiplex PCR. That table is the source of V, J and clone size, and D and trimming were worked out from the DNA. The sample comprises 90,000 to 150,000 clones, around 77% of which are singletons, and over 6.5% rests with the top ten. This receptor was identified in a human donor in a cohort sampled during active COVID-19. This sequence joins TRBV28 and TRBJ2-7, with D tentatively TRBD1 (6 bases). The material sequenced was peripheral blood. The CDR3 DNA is TGTGCCAGCAGGGCCGGGACAAACCCTACCGGGCAGTACTTC. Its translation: CASRAGTNPTGQYF.